This T cell receptor beta chain is drawn from a study of blood T cell repertoires in COVID-19. Looking at the study overall: Sites in the United States, Italy and Spain provided acute and convalescent COVID-19 samples. Nucleic acid was either cDNA or gDNA, and it came from T cells, B-cell-depleted T cells, or PBMCs.

Generated by immunoSEQ multiplex PCR, the TCRdb table keeps only in-frame clones and is missing some. Altogether roughly 340,000 clones are present, around 89% being singletons, with the ten largest covering 0.95% to 1.1%. Residents of 24 US areas, aged roughly 18 to 95 years, made up the participants. Recovered status in Cohort 3 required two negative PCRs, clearance, or symptom resolution. The V end lost 1 base, the J end lost 5 bases, and 14 bases lay between the germline ends. The CDR3 covers 16 residues. Per germline, CDR1 LGHNA and CDR2 YSLEER. Sequences were obtained from PBMCs or T cells enriched from blood (not recorded which). The chain has TRBV4-3 and TRBJ2-2; a weak D match, TRBD2 (7 bases). This TCR was sampled from a man between 18 and 29 years old who had recovered from COVID-19. The CDR3 sequence: CASSQVQGGRTGELFF. CDR3 DNA: TGCGCCAGCAGCCAAGTACAGGGAGGGAGGACCGGGGAGCTGTTTTTT.